Following are 3 T cell receptor beta chains from one sample sequenced in a study of T-cell reconstitution after alpha-beta-depleted transplantation in children. A TCRbeta library incorporating unique molecular identifiers was prepared. TCRdb itself ran the PCR reads through MiXCR, one entry per CDR3 protein. The profile shows over 150,000 distinct CDR3 sequences, approximately 15% of them singletons. The input for sequencing was PBMCs from the stem cell graft donor, taken from the stem cell graft. Receptor source: a human donor who donated a stem cell graft to a child with acute lymphoblastic leukemia.

At least ten counts were recorded for this clonotype. The chain links TRBV7-9 to TRBJ2-3, with 8 nucleotides matching TRBD2. V lost 1 base to trimming and J lost 3 bases; unmatched junction nucleotides: 9. Germline V gene lookup returns CDR1 SEHNR and CDR2 FQNEAQ (reference sequence). The CDR3 consists of 17 residues. The DNA for the CDR3 is TGTGCCAGCAGCTTAGGTCAAGCGGGAGAAAGAACAGATACGCAGTATTTT. Translating it yields CASSLGQAGERTDTQYF.

This clonotype was observed at least ten times. The chain links TRBV12-3 or TRBV12-4 to TRBJ2-1; D ambiguous. Trimming took off 6 bases at V and 6 bases at J, with 6 bases between the two ends. The CDR3 extends over 11 amino acids. The CDR3 reads CASRNRNEQFF. CDR3 coding DNA: TGTGCCAGCAGAAATCGCAATGAGCAGTTCTTC.

V is TRBV4-1 and J is TRBJ2-7; 9 bases are a match to TRBD1. The length of the CDR3 is 14 residues. With V trimmed by 1 base and J by 4 bases, 2 bases remained unmatched. Per the germline V gene, CDR1 is MGHRA and CDR2 is YSYEKL. The chain's CDR3 is CASSQAGTGYEQYF. In DNA, the CDR3 is TGCGCCAGCAGCCAAGCCGGGACAGGGTACGAGCAGTACTTC.